Listed below are T cell receptor beta chains from one sample, sequenced in a study of blood T cell repertoires in COVID-19. Clones were sequenced by immunoSEQ multiplex PCR, and TCRdb holds only the in-frame ones, with some missing. The sample shows 320,000 or so clones, under 90% of them seen only once. The sequenced sample was PBMCs or T cells enriched from blood (not recorded which). The receptor set was obtained from a man in his sixties who had recovered from COVID-19. The CDR3 runs from the conserved cysteine through the conserved F or W. A D gene is named only where the DNA matches it firmly. Not all rows give a size; the values are once, few, many and, for expanded clones, a class.

TRBJ2-1,TRBV28,11,-,-,TGTGCCAGCAGGGGGAGCAATGAGCAGTTCTTC,CASRGSNEQFF
TRBJ2-7,TRBV6-2/TRBV6-3,12,-,-,TGTGCCAGCAGTTACGGGCTCTACGAGCAGTACTTC,CASSYGLYEQYF
TRBJ2-2,TRBV15,16,-,once,TGTGCCACCAGCAGAGATCCGGGGGAGAGCACCGGGGAGCTGTTTTTT,CATSRDPGESTGELFF
TRBJ2-5,TRBV18,14,-,once,TGTGCCAGCTCCACTAGGACCGGCCAAGAGACCCAGTACTTC,CASSTRTGQETQYF
TRBJ1-1,TRBV24-1,13,-,-,TGTGCCACCAGTGCCCCGGGGAGCACTGAAGCTTTCTTT,CATSAPGSTEAFF
TRBJ2-2,TRBV3-1/TRBV3-2,16,TRBD2,-,TGTGCCAGCAGCCCCCGCAGCGGGAGAGGTACCGGGGAGCTGTTTTTT,CASSPRSGRGTGELFF
TRBJ2-5,TRBV5-1,16,-,-,TGCGCCAGCAGCTTGGGGATAGCGGACCTAGGGGAGACCCAGTACTTC,CASSLGIADLGETQYF
TRBJ2-1,TRBV10-2,15,TRBD2,-,TGCGCCAGCAGTACTAGCGGTCCCTCCTACAATGAGCAGTTCTTC,CASSTSGPSYNEQFF
TRBJ1-3,TRBV24-1,14,-,-,TGTGCCACCAGTGATTCTGTTTCTGGAAACACCATATATTTT,CATSDSVSGNTIYF
TRBJ2-7,TRBV7-9,13,-,-,TGTGCCAGCAGCTCCGAAACAGGGTTCGAGCAGTACTTC,CASSSETGFEQYF
TRBJ2-3,TRBV5-8,17,TRBD1,-,TGTGCCAGCAGTCCGGGACAGGGGGCACTAGCCTCAGATACGCAGTATTTT,CASSPGQGALASDTQYF
TRBJ2-5,TRBV19,14,TRBD2,-,TGTGCCAGTAGTTCACTAGCGGGGGAAGAGACCCAGTACTTC,CASSSLAGEETQYF
TRBJ2-4,TRBV6-4,18,TRBD2,-,TGTGCCAGCAGTGGGCTAGCGGGTAAGGGTGGGGCCAAAAACATTCAGTACTTC,CASSGLAGKGGAKNIQYF
TRBJ2-4,TRBV2,17,TRBD1,-,TGTGCCAGCATATCCACAGGGGGCTGGGGGCCCGAAAACATTCAGTACTTC,CASISTGGWGPENIQYF
TRBJ1-2,TRBV9,13,-,-,TGTGCCAGCAGTCAGGGGCCTGGTTATGGCTACACCTTC,CASSQGPGYGYTF
TRBJ1-4,TRBV29-1,13,TRBD1,-,TGCAGCGCTAAGGAGGACAGGGCCGGAAAACTGTTTTTT,CSAKEDRAGKLFF
TRBJ2-1,TRBV3-1/TRBV3-2,14,TRBD2,few,TGTGCCAGCAACCTCGGGACTAGCGTCGGTGAGCAGTTCTTC,CASNLGTSVGEQFF
TRBJ2-3,TRBV7-2,17,TRBD1,once,TGTGCCAGCAGCTCAATGACAGGGGGACTCTCCACAGATACGCAGTATTTT,CASSSMTGGLSTDTQYF
TRBJ2-1,TRBV24-1,17,-,-,TGTGCCACCAGTGATCCTACCCCAGGGGATTCGGTCAATGAGCAGTTCTTC,CATSDPTPGDSVNEQFF
TRBJ1-4,TRBV28,16,-,-,TGTGCCAGCAGTCCCTCCCTCGCGGGGGTTGGAGAAAAACTGTTTTTT,CASSPSLAGVGEKLFF
TRBJ2-2,TRBV4-1,18,TRBD2,-,TGCGCCAGCAGCCAAGGGACTAGCGGGACCTCGAACACCGGGGAGCTGTTTTTT,CASSQGTSGTSNTGELFF
TRBJ2-7,TRBV27,17,-,-,TGTGCCAGCAGTTTAGGGTGGGGCTCGCTCCCGCCCTACGAGCAGTACTTC,CASSLGWGSLPPYEQYF
TRBJ1-1,TRBV18,16,TRBD1,-,TGTGCCAGCTCACCCCGGCCGAGGACAGGAAACACTGAAGCTTTCTTT,CASSPRPRTGNTEAFF
TRBJ2-7,TRBV5-1,14,-,-,TGCGCCAGCAGCTTGGGGGGACAAACCTACGAGCAGTACTTC,CASSLGGQTYEQYF
TRBJ2-3,TRBV4-2,15,TRBD1,-,TGTGCCAGCAGCCAAGATAACAGGGGTGCAGATACGCAGTATTTT,CASSQDNRGADTQYF
TRBJ2-3,TRBV29-1,12,-,once,TGCAGCACTCGACAGAGCACAGATACGCAGTATTTT,CSTRQSTDTQYF
TRBJ1-1,TRBV27,14,-,-,TGTGCCAGTTCGGACTTCCGAATGAACACTGAAGCTTTCTTT,CASSDFRMNTEAFF
TRBJ2-3,TRBV14,14,TRBD2,few,TGTGCCAGCAGCCTCGGGACTAGCGCAGATACGCAGTATTTT,CASSLGTSADTQYF
TRBJ1-2,TRBV3-1/TRBV3-2,13,-,once,TGTGCCAGCAGCCAAGCGTCAGTCTATGGCTACACCTTC,CASSQASVYGYTF
TRBJ2-7,TRBV18,15,TRBD1,-,TGTGCCAGCTCACTCTTCGGGACAGGATCCCACGAGCAGTACTTC,CASSLFGTGSHEQYF
TRBJ1-6,TRBV5-1,15,-,-,TGCGCCAGCAGCTTTGTGGGGACTGAAGACTCACCCCTCCACTTT,CASSFVGTEDSPLHF
TRBJ1-5,TRBV2,13,-,-,TGTGCCAGCATGACAGATAGCAATCAGCCCCAGCATTTT,CASMTDSNQPQHF
TRBJ2-1,TRBV19,13,-,-,TGTGCCAGTAGTATCAGGGGCGACGATGAGCAGTTCTTC,CASSIRGDDEQFF
TRBJ2-7,TRBV6-5,15,TRBD1,-,TGTGCCAGCACCCGCGGTAGGGGGCCCAACTACGAGCAGTACTTC,CASTRGRGPNYEQYF
TRBJ2-7,TRBV10-3,15,TRBD1,-,TGTGCCATCAGTAAAGGGACAGAGAAAGGGGTCGAGCAGTACTTC,CAISKGTEKGVEQYF
TRBJ1-3,TRBV5-1,15,-,-,TGCGCCAGCAGCTTGGTCGGCAGGTCCGAAAACACCATATATTTT,CASSLVGRSENTIYF
TRBJ2-5,TRBV29-1,15,TRBD2,-,TGCAGCGTTGATTCTATTCTAGCGGCGCAAGAGACCCAGTACTTC,CSVDSILAAQETQYF
TRBJ2-7,TRBV15,12,-,-,TGTGCCACCAGCAGGGCGGAATACGAGCAGTACTTC,CATSRAEYEQYF
TRBJ2-7,TRBV9,14,TRBD2,-,TGTGCCAGCAGCGAGGGACTAGCGGGCTACGAGCAGTACTTC,CASSEGLAGYEQYF
TRBJ2-5,TRBV7-2,16,-,-,TGTGCCAGCAGCTTAGCCCCGGGATACACAAAAGAGACCCAGTACTTC,CASSLAPGYTKETQYF
TRBJ2-5,TRBV7-9,12,-,once,TGTGCCAGCAGCTTAGCGCCGGCAGGAGGGGACTTC,CASSLAPAGGDF
TRBJ2-7,TRBV5-1,15,TRBD1,few,TGCGCCAGCGCCCGAAATTCCGGGACAGTCTACGAGCAGTACTTC,CASARNSGTVYEQYF
TRBJ2-1,TRBV23-1,15,-,-,TGCGCCAGCGCGCGACTAGACGGTGGGCGGGATGAGCAGTTCTTC,CASARLDGGRDEQFF
TRBJ2-1,TRBV3-1/TRBV3-2,14,-,-,TGTGCCAGCAGCCAAGGATACGGTCCCAATGAGCAGTTCTTC,CASSQGYGPNEQFF
TRBJ2-7,TRBV28,12,-,-,TGTGCCAGCAGTGCGCGCCCCTACGAGCAGTACTTC,CASSARPYEQYF
TRBJ1-1,TRBV4-3,13,-,-,TGCGCCAGCAGCCAAGAAGAGGACACTGAAGCTTTCTTT,CASSQEEDTEAFF
TRBJ2-7,TRBV6-2/TRBV6-3,15,TRBD1,-,TGTGCCAGCAGTTACCGCGGGACAGGGGGATACGAGCAGTACTTC,CASSYRGTGGYEQYF
TRBJ2-3,TRBV18,16,-,-,TGTGCCAGCTCACCCCGAAGTAGCGTCAGCACAGATACGCAGTATTTT,CASSPRSSVSTDTQYF
TRBJ1-1,TRBV29-1,15,-,-,TGCAGCGTTGAGAGTCGGAGGGCCATGAACACTGAAGCTTTCTTT,CSVESRRAMNTEAFF
TRBJ1-2,TRBV27,15,TRBD1,-,TGTGCCAGCCGCTCACAGGGGGCGCAGGGGTATGGCTACACCTTC,CASRSQGAQGYGYTF
TRBJ2-7,TRBV12-3/TRBV12-4,12,TRBD2,-,TGTGCCAGCAGCCAGACTAGCGCGGCGCAGTACTTC,CASSQTSAAQYF
TRBJ2-2,TRBV5-6,16,-,-,TGTGCCAGCAGCTTGGGCGGCCAGGGGTGGACCGGGGAGCTGTTTTTT,CASSLGGQGWTGELFF
TRBJ1-3,TRBV10-3,17,-,-,TGTGCCATCAGCCCTCTATTGGCGGGTAGCTCTGGAAACACCATATATTTT,CAISPLLAGSSGNTIYF
TRBJ1-1,TRBV18,14,TRBD1,-,TGTGCCAGCTCACCACCGGACAGGGCAAGTGAAGCTTTCTTT,CASSPPDRASEAFF